This T cell receptor beta chain emerged from a study of CD8 T cells in ankylosing spondylitis. This clonotype was counted ten times or more. One entry per CDR3 protein, called by TCRdb with MiXCR from the 5' RACE reads. This sample has roughly 180,000 distinct CDR3 sequences, with roughly 10% found just once. The CDR3 is made up of 15 amino acids. Looked up from germline, CDR1 is SGDLS and CDR2 is YYNGEE. With V trimmed by 3 bases and J by 4 bases, 4 bases remained unmatched. J is TRBJ1-5 and V is TRBV9; 10 bases map to TRBD1. This TCR came from a female donor with ankylosing spondylitis or in good health (not recorded which). Specimen: blood, either unsorted or a sorted T cell fraction (not recorded which). The DNA for the CDR3 is TGTGCCAGCAGCGCGGGACAGGGGTTGAATCAGCCCCAGCATTTT. The encoded protein is CASSAGQGLNQPQHF.